The clone carrying this T cell receptor (beta chain) was seen a few times. Its antigen is currently unknown. CDR3 and TCR beta VDJ profiling relied on a genomic DNA template. Each CDR3 protein gets one entry after TCRdb re-called the reads with MiXCR. Altogether around 21,000 distinct CDR3 sequences are present, approximately 39% being singletons, with the ten largest covering about 87%. This sample was included in a study of CD8+CD57+ T cells in acquired aplastic anemia. Overall study results and limits: Shared by patients and controls, approximately 28 CD8+ CDR3s were abundant in patients. Between patients and controls, CD8+ Simpson's diversity did not vary significantly. In patients, CD8+CD57+ cells had lower diversity than total CD4+ and CD8+ pools.

Sequencing was done on patients that had shown CD8+CD57+ cell expansion by flow cytometry. Beads were used to enrich CD8+CD57+ cells, producing a mean 1.6 ug DNA. Input material: CD8+CD57+ T cells sorted from PBMCs. The subset was: bead-enriched CD8+CD57+ effector memory T cells from SAA patients. This clonotype was sampled from a human donor with aplastic anemia.

The CDR3 DNA sequence: TGTGCCAGCAGCTTAGGCGCGAACACTGAAGCTTTCTTT. Protein product: CASSLGANTEAFF. The chain links TRBV7-9 to TRBJ1-1; D remains ambiguous. The CDR3 is made up of 13 amino acids. V lost 1 base and J lost 1, with 4 bases in between. Germline V gives CDR1 SEHNR, CDR2 FQNEAQ (reference sequence).